This T cell receptor (beta chain) was profiled in a study of blood T cell repertoires in COVID-19. Study in general: The United States, Italy and Spain provided the acute and convalescent COVID-19 samples.

This CDR3 comprises 14 residues. Germline trimming cut 6 bases from V and 1 base from J; bases unmatched to any gene: 4. Germline CDR1 is MNHEY and CDR2 is SVGAGI. In the authors' methods: By means of reference gene primer amplification, nucleated cell counts were estimated. Produced via immunoSEQ multiplex PCR; TCRdb's table is partial and in-frame only. The DNA was the basis for D and trimming; V, J and clone size are from that table. The table includes a few hundred thousand clones, around 81% detected once. The receptor was derived from a man between 25 and 39 years old who had recovered from COVID-19. Source material: peripheral blood. This chain uses TRBV6-5 with TRBJ1-1; 8 nucleotides line up with TRBD1. The CDR3 DNA reads TGTGCCAGCAGATCAGGGGGCAGGAACACTGAAGCTTTCTTT. This translates into CASRSGGRNTEAFF.